This T cell receptor beta chain was found in a study of Ad26.COV2.S vaccination and SARS-CoV-2 variants. The treatment is: some 20 received Ad26.COV2.S at low or high dose, single or two shots; several received placebo; per-sample allocation not given. Sampling was performed 63 days after the first vaccine or placebo injection. Clones were read by immunoSEQ multiplex PCR, and TCRdb kept only the in-frame ones, dropping some. The table shows roughly 380,000 clones, with 85% to 90% occurring only once. Overall study findings and caveats: Individuals receiving vaccine had higher spike-specific TCR breadth than placebo recipients did. Considerable breadth of spike-specific CD8+ and CD4+ T cell responses has reportedly been documented following vaccination.

Concerning this clone: What it recognizes is unknown.

CDR3 size: 11 residues. V gave up 8 bases and J gave up 8 bases, with 9 bases separating them. Germline loops: CDR1 MNHEY, CDR2 SVGAGI. The source of this sequence is a person between 18 and 65 years old who received the Ad26.COV2.S COVID-19 vaccine or a placebo. The gene calls are TRBV6-5 and TRBJ1-4; D is perhaps TRBD1 (6 bases). Material: peripheral blood, obtained in a trial of Ad26.COV2.S vaccine versus placebo. The CDR3 DNA sequence: TGTGCCAGCCGAGGGGGGGAAAAACTGTTTTTT. This codes for CASRGGEKLFF.